A single sample is the source of the 25 T cell receptor beta chains below, sequenced in a study of T cell repertoires in cytomegalovirus infection (dated by TCRdb to between 2018 and 2021). The treatment or condition label of this sample denotes: in vitro stimulation with specific CMV peptide epitopes to enrich CMV-specific T cells. These receptors have no identified antigens. Instrument on record: Illumina HiSeq 1500. In TCRdb, the public reads were trimmed at Q25 with fastp and aligned with MiXCR, with productive beta chains retained. When rows share a CDR3 protein, they turn into one entry using the most common DNA and genes. This sample holds 300,000 to 400,000 distinct CDR3 sequences; 25% to 30% were observed only once. Around 20% of the sample belongs to the ten largest clones. The input for sequencing was cultured PBMCs, taken from culture after CMV antigen stimulation. The receptors here all came from a human donor in good health (CMV status not recorded). Some clones in this sample may be carry-over from other donors' samples.

This clonotype was picked up a small number of times. The chain carries TRBV28 and TRBJ1-5; 9 bases agree with TRBD1. The CDR3 loop spans 17 amino acids. Germline values: CDR1 MDHEN, CDR2 SYDVKM. J gave up 0 bases and V 6 bases, and 9 bases lay outside the gene matches. The CDR3 coding sequence is TGTGCCAGCAGCCCCGGGACAGGGACTCATAGCAATCAGCCCCAGCATTTT. Translation: CASSPGTGTHSNQPQHF.

This chain links TRBV7-9 with TRBJ2-3; D call uncertain. V was shortened by 1 base and J by 7 bases, with 9 bases between the two germline ends. Germline V gene data show CDR1 as SEHNR and CDR2 as FQNEAQ (reference sequence). The CDR3 sequence is 13 residues long. CDR3 region: CASSLVGENTQYF. CDR3 bases: TGTGCCAGCAGCTTAGTAGGCGAAAATACGCAGTATTTT.

This clonotype appeared a few times. The chain combines TRBV12-5 with TRBJ1-2, with D possibly matching TRBD1 (5 bases). The CDR3 covers 16 residues. In germline, CDR1 is LGHNT, CDR2 FRNRAP. The V end lost 5 bases, the J end lost 7 bases, and 23 bases lay between the germline ends. The CDR3 DNA sequence: TGTGCTAGTGGTCCAAGTCGAGGTACGGGGGTACGTGGCTACACCTTC. This sequence encodes CASGPSRGTGVRGYTF.

The chain has TRBV7-2 and TRBJ2-2; D unclear. Germline lookup yields CDR1 SGHTA and CDR2 FQGNSA. The CDR3 spans 16 residues. With 1 base removed from V and 5 bases from J, the gap between germline ends came to 14 bases. For the CDR3, the DNA is TGTGCCAGCAGCTTAGGTCGTGGGCATTCGACCGGGGAGCTGTTTTTT. This codes for CASSLGRGHSTGELFF.

This clonotype appeared many times. The rearrangement links TRBV19 to TRBJ1-1, with 7 bases aligning to TRBD1. J was trimmed by 6 bases and V by 5 bases; bases with no gene match: 9. The CDR3 has 14 residues. CDR1 and CDR2 from the germline V gene are LNHDA and SQIVND (reference sequence). The CDR3 loop is CASSWDSGMAEAFF. The CDR3 DNA reads as TGTGCCAGTAGTTGGGACAGTGGGATGGCTGAAGCTTTCTTT.

The chain combines TRBV7-3 with TRBJ1-1, with a possible D match to TRBD1 (5 bases). With 5 bases removed from V and 0 bases from J, the gap between germline ends came to 13 bases. From germline, CDR1 is SGHTA and CDR2 FQGTGA. The length of the CDR3 is 15 residues. The CDR3 coding sequence is TGTGCCAGCAGCCCCTCAGGGTCCATGAACACTGAAGCTTTCTTT. Its protein product is CASSPSGSMNTEAFF.

This chain joins TRBV7-9 and TRBJ2-7; possibly TRBD1 for D (6 bases). The CDR3 is made up of 15 amino acids. From germline, CDR1 is SEHNR and CDR2 FQNEAQ (reference sequence). V was trimmed by 3 bases and J by 5 bases, leaving 17 bases between them. CDR3 bases: TGTGCCAGCAGCTTTGGGGGCTCCCCGGCCAACGAGCAGTACTTC. Encoded protein: CASSFGGSPANEQYF.

This clonotype was seen at least ten times. Written as DNA, the CDR3 is TGTGCCAGCGGGCCAGAAACGAACACTGAAGCTTTCTTT. It encodes CASGPETNTEAFF. The rearrangement links TRBV6-1 to TRBJ1-1; D gene uncertain. Germline-derived CDR1 and CDR2 are MNHNS and SASEGT. The germline V and J ends were trimmed by 8 bases and 1 base, with 11 bases remaining between them. The length of the CDR3 is 13 residues.

This clonotype was observed a few times. The DNA for the CDR3 is TGTGCCAGCAGCTCCAGGGGGCCGTACAATGAGCAGTTCTTC. This gives the protein CASSSRGPYNEQFF. V gene TRBV11-3 combines with J gene TRBJ2-1; 8 positions agree with TRBD1. The CDR3 is made up of 14 amino acids. The junction had 3 bases not matched to a gene; V was cut back by 4 bases and J by 4 bases. Germline CDR1 is SGHNT and CDR2 is YENEEA.

The rearrangement links TRBV19 to TRBJ2-1, with D perhaps TRBD1 or TRBD2 (5 bases each). The V gene's germline CDR1 is LNHDA and CDR2 SQIVND (reference sequence). The CDR3 extends over 16 amino acids. V was shortened by 4 bases and J by 0 bases, with 13 bases between the two germline ends. DNA for the CDR3: TGTGCCAGTAGTAGCCTAGGGACGGACTCCTACAATGAGCAGTTCTTC. Its translation is CASSSLGTDSYNEQFF.

V is TRBV5-5 and J is TRBJ2-3; D not resolved. V lost 3 bases, J lost 3 bases, and 17 bases lay in between. Germline-derived CDR1 and CDR2 are SGHKS and YYEKEE (reference sequence). The CDR3 has 16 amino acids. This CDR3 reads CASSSSGPPTTDTQYF. DNA for the CDR3: TGTGCCAGCAGCTCCTCCGGGCCCCCTACGACAGATACGCAGTATTTT. The full variable domain, in which reference TRBV5-5 and TRBJ2-3 provide the parts outside the CDR3, is DAGVTQSPTHLIKTRGQQVTLRCSPISGHKSVSWYQQVLGQGPQFIFQYYEKEERGRGNFPDRFSARQFPNYSSELNVNALLLGDSALYLCASSSSGPPTTDTQYFGPGTRLTVL.

The J gene is TRBJ1-2, the V gene TRBV27; D unclear. This CDR3 region has 13 residues. Between the trimmed V and J ends, which lost 1 base and 5 bases, there was a span of 8 bases. From germline, CDR1 is MNHEY and CDR2 SMNVEV (reference sequence). This CDR3 reads CASSLLGSYGYTF. In DNA, the CDR3 is TGTGCCAGCAGTTTATTGGGTAGTTATGGCTACACCTTC.

Many counts were recorded for this clonotype. V and J are TRBV7-3 and TRBJ1-5; D uncertain. The V gene lost 0 bases and the J gene lost 2 bases, with 2 bases spanning the gap. The germline V gene has CDR1 SGHTA and CDR2 FQGTGA. The CDR3 runs to 13 residues. The CDR3, as DNA: TGTGCCAGCAGCTTAACTGGCAATCAGCCCCAGCATTTT. This codes for CASSLTGNQPQHF.

The V and J genes are TRBV4-1 and TRBJ1-5; the match to TRBD1 covers 9 bases. The J segment lost 8 bases and the V segment lost 3 bases, leaving 8 bases of the junction unmatched. CDR3 length: 15 residues. CDR1 and CDR2 (germline): MGHRA, YSYEKL. The CDR3 DNA reads TGCGCCAGCAGCCAGGACAGGACAGGGGAGAAGCCCCAGCATTTT. This gives the protein CASSQDRTGEKPQHF.

The genes are TRBV6-5 and TRBJ2-7; D might be TRBD2 (5 bases). The CDR3 runs 13 residues. Germline V gives CDR1 MNHEY, CDR2 SVGAGI. Trimming left V 7 bases short and J 2 bases short, with 12 bases between. The CDR3 loop is CASTSSTAYEQYF. The CDR3 bases are TGTGCCAGCACTAGCTCCACCGCCTACGAGCAGTACTTC.

This chain uses TRBV10-3 with TRBJ2-1; D is undetermined. Trimming removed 2 bases from V and 8 bases from J, with 10 bases in between. Germline lookup yields CDR1 ENHRY and CDR2 SYGVKD. The CDR3 loop spans 13 amino acids. Here the CDR3 DNA reads TGTGCCATCAGTGAGAACCCCGGAGATGAGCAGTTCTTC. This encodes CAISENPGDEQFF.

Only a few counts were recorded for this clonotype. The rearrangement joins TRBV7-8 to TRBJ2-5; D unresolved. V was cut by 1 base and J by 5 bases, with 14 bases left in between. The germline V gene has CDR1 SGHVS and CDR2 FQNEAQ. The CDR3 contains 15 residues. The chain's CDR3 is CASSLVRSSKETQYF. CDR3 nucleotides: TGTGCCAGCAGCTTAGTGAGGTCCAGCAAGGAGACCCAGTACTTC.

The table lists this clonotype with a few counts. This chain links TRBV7-8 with TRBJ1-5; D unclear. This CDR3 is built from 15 residues. The V and J ends lost 4 bases and 1 base respectively, with 11 bases between them. The germline gives CDR1 SGHVS, CDR2 FQNEAQ. The CDR3 sequence: CASSSVKGSNQPQHF. CDR3 in DNA: TGTGCCAGCAGCTCCGTCAAGGGAAGCAATCAGCCCCAGCATTTT.

The chain has TRBV10-3 and TRBJ2-3, with D possibly TRBD1 on 6 matching bases. The V gene lost 2 bases and the J gene lost 4 bases, with 19 bases spanning the gap. The CDR3 is 17 residues long. Germline assignment: CDR1 ENHRY and CDR2 SYGVKD. In nucleotides, the CDR3 is TGTGCCATCAGTGAGCAACGCTCCGGAACAGGGCCAGATACGCAGTATTTT. This codes for CAISEQRSGTGPDTQYF.

This chain connects TRBV7-2 to TRBJ2-1, with TRBD2 as a possible D gene (6 bases). Between the trimmed V and J ends, which lost 0 bases and 9 bases, there was a span of 12 bases. The CDR3 length is 14 residues. Germline-derived CDR1 and CDR2 are SGHTA and FQGNSA. CDR3 residues: CASSLAGRGSEQFF. CDR3 sequence (DNA): TGTGCCAGCAGCTTAGCGGGGCGGGGTTCTGAGCAGTTCTTC.

The gene calls are TRBV20-1 and TRBJ1-6, with TRBD1 as a possible D gene (5 bases). Trimming cost V 4 bases and J 7 bases, with 14 bases left between them. The CDR3 runs to 14 residues. Germline lookup yields CDR1 DFQATT and CDR2 SNEGSKA (reference sequence). CDR3 DNA: TGCAGTGCTAAATTCAGGGTGAAGAATTCACCCCTCCACTTT. Translation gives CSAKFRVKNSPLHF.

The rearrangement uses TRBV7-9 and TRBJ1-5; D may be TRBD1 (5 bases). The germline CDR1 and CDR2 sequences are SEHNR and FQNEAQ (reference sequence). This CDR3 has 17 amino acids. V was shortened by 5 bases and J by 4 bases, with 21 bases between the two germline ends. DNA for the CDR3: TGTGCCAGCAGCCCCGGGAGGATGGGGGGACGTAATCAGCCCCAGCATTTT. Residues: CASSPGRMGGRNQPQHF.

This clonotype was detected only a few times. This sequence joins TRBV19 and TRBJ1-2; D uncertain. CDR1 is LNHDA and CDR2 is SQIVND in the germline V gene (reference sequence). The CDR3 has 16 amino acids. V gave up 0 bases and J gave up 8 bases, with 19 bases separating them. The DNA for the CDR3 is TGTGCCAGTAGTATAGATCGGGAGAATCTGCTCCGAGGCTACACCTTC. Amino acids: CASSIDRENLLRGYTF.

This chain joins TRBV7-2 and TRBJ1-6; D not resolved. Germline CDR1 reads SGHTA; CDR2 reads FQGNSA. V was trimmed by 0 bases and J by 0 bases, leaving 6 bases between them. The CDR3 contains 16 residues. The CDR3 loop reads CASSLASSSYNSPLHF. In DNA, the CDR3 is TGTGCCAGCAGCTTAGCCTCGAGCTCCTATAATTCACCCCTCCACTTT. Complete variable domain (other parts from reference TRBV7-2 and TRBJ1-6): GAGVSQSPSNKVTEKGKDVELRCDPISGHTALYWYRQSLGQGLEFLIYFQGNSAPDKSGLPSDRFSAERTGGSVSTLTIQRTQQEDSAVYLCASSLASSSYNSPLHFGNGTRLTVT.

This chain joins TRBV7-8 and TRBJ1-6; possibly TRBD1 for D (5 bases). The CDR3 length is 15 residues. The V gene lost 4 bases and the J gene lost 7 bases, with 14 bases spanning the gap. From germline, CDR1 is SGHVS and CDR2 FQNEAQ. DNA of the CDR3: TGTGCCAGCAGCTCGTCCGGGACGGACAATTCACCCCTCCACTTT. Its translation is CASSSSGTDNSPLHF. The whole variable domain, filled in from reference TRBV7-8 and TRBJ1-6, reads GAGVSQSPRYKVAKRGQDVALRCDPISGHVSLFWYQQALGQGPEFLTYFQNEAQLDKSGLPSDRFFAERPEGSVSTLKIQRTQQEDSAVYLCASSSSGTDNSPLHFGNGTRLTVT.